This TCR beta chain comes out of a study of cytomegalovirus exposure and HLA in healthy donors. Study-level findings and limits: Associated with cytomegalovirus, according to the listing, were around 160 TCR beta chains. Immune exposure information available was restricted to CMV serostatus. Sequences of the TCR beta chain were said to predict the HLA-A and HLA-B alleles of most subjects accurately.

This clone showed up just a few times. Its antigen is as yet unknown. PCR amplification relied on 60 Vbeta primers (plus 13 Jbeta primers). Method: immunoSEQ multiplex PCR; TCRdb's copy keeps in-frame clones and lacks some. Of under 150,000 clones in the sample, roughly four fifths are singletons; the top ten hold around 15%. There were likely unrecorded immune exposures, though donors were nominally healthy when sampled. The specimen was PBMCs. This clonotype originated in a human donor in good health.

The CDR3 sequence is CASSKGADQPQHF. The DNA for the CDR3 is TGTGCCAGCTCAAAGGGGGCCGATCAGCCCCAGCATTTT. The chain couples TRBV18 to TRBJ1-5; 7 bases fit TRBD1. Per the germline V gene, CDR1 is KGHSH and CDR2 is LQKENI. The CDR3 sequence is 13 residues long. J lost 5 bases, V lost 5 bases, and 3 bases had no gene match.